Reported below is one T cell receptor (beta chain). Its antigen is still unknown. As for time point: pre-sensitization, week 0. Treatment indicated: therapeutic diphenylcyclopropenone sensitization with weekly scalp DPC. Samples of blood were obtained prior to the application of each patch test. Non-pregnant alopecia patients aged 18 to 70, suitable for DPC therapy. These data are taken from a study of human T cells and chemical hapten exposure. Via MiXCR, TCRdb re-called the RACE reads, giving one row per CDR3 protein. The table lists more than 300,000 distinct CDR3 sequences, 5% to 6.5% of them singletons. The CDR3 extends over 14 amino acids. The junction had 5 bases not matched to a gene; V was cut back by 4 bases and J by 7 bases. Findings and caveats of the study: Given that the donors had alopecia, their immune response may differ from that seen in healthy people. Patch test score showed a positive correlation with PT1 expanded TCR counts.

V is TRBV12-3 or TRBV12-4 and J is TRBJ1-5; 9 bases map to TRBD1. The TCR originated in a woman aged 45 to 65 with alopecia areata. Some clones in this sample may be carry-over from other donors' samples. The specimen comprised whole blood, sampled in connection with sensitization to the hapten diphenylcyclopropenone (DPC). The CDR3 bases are TGTGCCAGCAGTTCTACAGGGGGCCGACAGCCCCAGCATTTT. Amino acid sequence: CASSSTGGRQPQHF.